This T cell receptor beta chain was recorded in a study of T cells in Graves' hyperthyroidism and ophthalmopathy. This clonotype occurred a few times. Its specificity is unknown. Trimming left V 5 bases short and J 5 bases short, with 18 bases between. The CDR3 runs to 15 residues. CDR1 and CDR2 (germline): SEHNR, FQNEAQ (reference sequence). Fresh peripheral blood, about 9.6 ml, yielded the PBMCs. Using RNA transcripts as the source, TCR beta CDR3 regions were amplified. HTBI primers were used for first-round RT-PCR of the TCR CDR3. A single record per CDR3 protein comes from TCRdb applying MiXCR to the multiplex PCR reads. This table has 500,000 or so distinct CDR3 sequences, roughly 15% appearing once. Overall study findings and caveats: The model made its ophthalmopathy prediction, and onset followed a median 6.5 months later. In blood, most of the thyroid clonotypes expanded above 0.001 were also present. Separation of ophthalmopathy from stable hyperthyroidism was achieved by a 13 V-J model.

This chain links TRBV7-9 with TRBJ2-5; D perhaps matches TRBD2 (7 bases). Sequencing used blood. This receptor was taken from a woman younger than 35 with Graves' ophthalmopathy. CDR3 coding DNA: TGTGCCAGCAGCCTTTCTCGGGGGGCGAGGGAGACCCAGTACTTC. Translation gives CASSLSRGARETQYF.